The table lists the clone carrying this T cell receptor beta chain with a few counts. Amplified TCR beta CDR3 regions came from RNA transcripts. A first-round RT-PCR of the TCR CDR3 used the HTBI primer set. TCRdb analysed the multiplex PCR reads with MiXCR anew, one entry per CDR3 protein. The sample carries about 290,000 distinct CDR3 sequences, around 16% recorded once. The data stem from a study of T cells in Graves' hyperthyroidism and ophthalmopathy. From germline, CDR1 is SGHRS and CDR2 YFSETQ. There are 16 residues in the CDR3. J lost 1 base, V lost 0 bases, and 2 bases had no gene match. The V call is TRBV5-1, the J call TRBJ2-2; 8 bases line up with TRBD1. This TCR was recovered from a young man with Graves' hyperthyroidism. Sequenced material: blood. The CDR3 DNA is TGCGCCAGCAGCTTGGGGGGACAGGTGAACACCGGGGAGCTGTTTTTT. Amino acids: CASSLGGQVNTGELFF.